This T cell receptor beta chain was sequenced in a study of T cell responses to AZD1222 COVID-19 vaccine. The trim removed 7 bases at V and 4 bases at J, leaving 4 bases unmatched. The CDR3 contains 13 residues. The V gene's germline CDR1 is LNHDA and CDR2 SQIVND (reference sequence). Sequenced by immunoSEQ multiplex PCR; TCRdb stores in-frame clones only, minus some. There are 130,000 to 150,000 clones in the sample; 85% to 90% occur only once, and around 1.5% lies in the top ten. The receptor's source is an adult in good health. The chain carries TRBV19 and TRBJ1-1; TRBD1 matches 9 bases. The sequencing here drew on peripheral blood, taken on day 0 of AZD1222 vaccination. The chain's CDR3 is CASKGTGRTEAFF. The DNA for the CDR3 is TGTGCCAGTAAAGGGACAGGGCGCACTGAAGCTTTCTTT.